Each of the 9 T cell receptor beta chains below was sequenced from the same sample in a study of shared clonotypes between healthy human individuals. Sequencing used immunoSEQ multiplex PCR; TCRdb keeps in-frame clones, though not all of them. The sample contains some 2,000,000 clones, approximately 96% of which appear only once. The source material was naive CD4+ T cells sorted from blood. Subset defined: CD45RA+ positively selected. The source of these receptors is a young man in good health.

V usage is TRBV5-1 and J usage is TRBJ1-3, with D hard to call. CDR1 and CDR2 from the germline V gene are SGHRS and YFSETQ. Trimming removed 1 base at V and 0 bases at J, with 11 bases between. The CDR3 is made up of 16 amino acids. The CDR3 bases are TGCGCCAGCAGCTTGTCTGCGCTCCTCTCTGGAAACACCATATATTTT. Amino acids: CASSLSALLSGNTIYF.

This chain joins TRBV28 and TRBJ1-5, with 8 bases identical to TRBD1. V dropped 3 bases and J dropped 7; count of bases not matched to a gene: 8. This CDR3 has 15 residues. Germline V lookup: CDR1 MDHEN, CDR2 SYDVKM. CDR3 residues: CASSFDRGSWQPQHF. The DNA of the CDR3 is TGTGCCAGCAGTTTCGACAGGGGATCTTGGCAGCCCCAGCATTTT.

Of note for this clone: The sample holds other DNA sequences that translate to the same CDR3. CDR3 loop: CASSLGVGDTQYF. The CDR3 DNA reads as TGCGCCAGCAGCTTGGGTGTCGGAGATACGCAGTATTTT. The rearrangement joins TRBV5-1 to TRBJ2-3; D uncertain. V lost 0 bases and J 5 bases, leaving 7 bases between the germline ends. The germline CDR1 and CDR2 sequences are SGHRS and YFSETQ. CDR3 length: 13 amino acids.

This CDR3 is CASSVLADETQYF. The CDR3 nucleotides are TGTGCCAGCTCAGTCCTAGCAGACGAGACCCAGTACTTC. This rearrangement joins TRBV18 to TRBJ2-5; D possibly corresponds to TRBD2 (5 bases). CDR1 and CDR2 from the germline V gene are KGHSH and LQKENI. The CDR3 has 13 residues. The V gene lost 5 bases and the J gene lost 5 bases, with 12 bases spanning the gap.

This chain links TRBV10-3 with TRBJ2-7; tentative D call: TRBD1 (7 bases). Germline V gives CDR1 ENHRY, CDR2 SYGVKD. The CDR3 runs 18 residues. V lost 3 bases to trimming and J lost 6 bases, with 27 bases between them. As DNA, the CDR3 is TGTGCCATCAGTGATCCCATTGCGGCCGACAGGGAGGTGGTCGAGCAGTACTTC. Amino acid sequence: CAISDPIAADREVVEQYF.

The chain carries TRBV10-3 and TRBJ2-7; TRBD1 or TRBD2 may be the D gene (5 bases each). CDR3 length: 11 residues. The ends were cut back, 9 bases at V and 5 bases at J, with 11 bases in the middle. CDR1 is ENHRY, CDR2 SYGVKD, per germline. Here the CDR3 reads CAMRGVDEQYF. The DNA for the CDR3 is TGTGCCATGAGGGGAGTCGACGAGCAGTACTTC.

The J gene is TRBJ2-7, the V gene TRBV13; 10 bases are a match to TRBD2. V lost 6 bases to trimming and J lost 7 bases; unmatched junction nucleotides: 9. The V gene's germline CDR1 is PRHDT and CDR2 FYEKMQ (reference sequence). The CDR3 runs to 14 residues. CDR3 coding DNA: TGTGCCAGCAGGAGAGCGGGAGGGGGACGGGAGCAGTACTTC. This sequence encodes CASRRAGGGREQYF.

Regarding this clone: Other DNA sequences in the same sample also yield this CDR3. The chain carries TRBV5-1 and TRBJ2-7, with 9 nucleotides matching TRBD1. Germline assignment: CDR1 SGHRS and CDR2 YFSETQ. V lost 0 bases and J lost 1; bases outside the gene matches: 2. This CDR3 contains 15 residues. The CDR3, as DNA: TGCGCCAGCAGCTTGGGCGGGACAGGGTCCTACGAGCAGTACTTC. Translating gives CASSLGGTGSYEQYF.

The chain carries TRBV9 and TRBJ2-3; a possible D gene is TRBD1 (5 bases). This CDR3 is 15 amino acids long. V gave up 0 bases and J gave up 2 bases, with 10 bases separating them. Germline loops: CDR1 SGDLS, CDR2 YYNGEE. This CDR3 is CASSVEGRDTDTQYF. The CDR3 nucleotides are TGTGCCAGCAGCGTAGAAGGCAGGGACACAGATACGCAGTATTTT.